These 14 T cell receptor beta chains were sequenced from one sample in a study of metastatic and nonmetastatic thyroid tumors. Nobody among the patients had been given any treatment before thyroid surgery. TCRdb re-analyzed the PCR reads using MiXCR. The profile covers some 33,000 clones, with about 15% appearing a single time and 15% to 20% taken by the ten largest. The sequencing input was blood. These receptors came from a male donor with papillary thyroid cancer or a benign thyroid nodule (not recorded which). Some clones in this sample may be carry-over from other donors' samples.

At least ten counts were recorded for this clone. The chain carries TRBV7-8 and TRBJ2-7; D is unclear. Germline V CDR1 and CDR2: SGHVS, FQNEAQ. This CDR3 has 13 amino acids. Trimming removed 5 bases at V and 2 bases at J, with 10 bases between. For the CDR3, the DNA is TGTGCCAGCAGCCTCCGACCGGCCTACGAGCAGTACTTC. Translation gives CASSLRPAYEQYF.

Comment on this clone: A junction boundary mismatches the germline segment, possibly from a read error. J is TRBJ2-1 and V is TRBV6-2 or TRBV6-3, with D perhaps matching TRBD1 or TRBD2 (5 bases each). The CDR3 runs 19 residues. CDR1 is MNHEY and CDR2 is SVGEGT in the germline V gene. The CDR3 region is CASPTEGPWRSPRGNEKFF. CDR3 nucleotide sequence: TGTGCCAGCCCAACCGAGGGGCCGTGGAGGAGCCCTCGAGGAAATGAGAAGTTCTTC.

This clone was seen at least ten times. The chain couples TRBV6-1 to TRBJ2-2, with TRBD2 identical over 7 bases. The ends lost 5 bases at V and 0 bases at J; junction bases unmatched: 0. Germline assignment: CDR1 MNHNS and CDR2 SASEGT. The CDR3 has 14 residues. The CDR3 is CASSLAANTGELFF. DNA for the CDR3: TGTGCCAGCAGTCTAGCGGCGAACACCGGGGAGCTGTTTTTT.

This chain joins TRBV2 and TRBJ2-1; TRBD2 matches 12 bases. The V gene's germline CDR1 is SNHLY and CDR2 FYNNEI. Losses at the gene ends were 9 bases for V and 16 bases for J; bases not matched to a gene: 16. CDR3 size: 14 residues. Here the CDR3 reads CASARLAGVNEYFF. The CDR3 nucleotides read TGTGCCAGTGCCCGACTAGCGGGAGTCAATGAGTATTTCTTC.

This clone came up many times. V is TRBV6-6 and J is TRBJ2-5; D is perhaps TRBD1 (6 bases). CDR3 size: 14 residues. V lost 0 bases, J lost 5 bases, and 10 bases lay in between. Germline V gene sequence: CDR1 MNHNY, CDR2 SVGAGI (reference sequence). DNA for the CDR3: TGTGCCAGCAGTTACTCCACAGGGCGGGAGACCCAGTACTTC. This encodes CASSYSTGRETQYF.

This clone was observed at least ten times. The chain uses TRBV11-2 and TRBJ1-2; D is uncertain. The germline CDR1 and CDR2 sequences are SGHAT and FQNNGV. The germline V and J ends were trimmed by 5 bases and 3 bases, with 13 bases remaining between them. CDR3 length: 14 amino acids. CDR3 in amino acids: CASSPSGGHYGYTF. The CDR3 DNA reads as TGTGCCAGCAGCCCAAGCGGAGGGCACTATGGCTACACCTTC.

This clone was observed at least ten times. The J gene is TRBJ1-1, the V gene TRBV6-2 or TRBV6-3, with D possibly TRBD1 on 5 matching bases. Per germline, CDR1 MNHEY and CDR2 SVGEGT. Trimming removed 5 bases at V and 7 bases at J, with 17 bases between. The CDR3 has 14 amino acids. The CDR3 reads CASSLQGSGREAFF. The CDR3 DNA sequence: TGTGCCAGCAGTCTCCAAGGTTCAGGGCGTGAAGCTTTCTTT.

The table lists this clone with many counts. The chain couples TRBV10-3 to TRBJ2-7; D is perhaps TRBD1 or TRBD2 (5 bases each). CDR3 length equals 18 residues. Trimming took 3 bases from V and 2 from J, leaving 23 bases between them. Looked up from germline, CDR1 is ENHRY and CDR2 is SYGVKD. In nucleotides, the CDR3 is TGTGCCATCAGTGAAAAGGGACCCTCACGGTTCGGACCCTACGAGCAGTACTTC. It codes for CAISEKGPSRFGPYEQYF.

CDR3 nucleotide sequence: TGTGCCAGCAGCCCCGGACTAGCGGGAGAAACAGATACGCAGTATTTT. Encoded protein: CASSPGLAGETDTQYF. The genes are TRBV12-3 or TRBV12-4 and TRBJ2-3, with 13 bases lining up with TRBD2. The CDR3 is 16 residues long. Trimming removed 6 bases from V and 3 bases from J; junction bases left unmatched: 6.

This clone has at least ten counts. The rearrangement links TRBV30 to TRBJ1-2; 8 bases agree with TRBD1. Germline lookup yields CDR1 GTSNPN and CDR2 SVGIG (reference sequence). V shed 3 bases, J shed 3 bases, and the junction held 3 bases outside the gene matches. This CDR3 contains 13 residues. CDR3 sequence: CAWRATGDYGYTF. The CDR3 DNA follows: TGTGCCTGGAGGGCGACAGGGGACTATGGCTACACCTTC.

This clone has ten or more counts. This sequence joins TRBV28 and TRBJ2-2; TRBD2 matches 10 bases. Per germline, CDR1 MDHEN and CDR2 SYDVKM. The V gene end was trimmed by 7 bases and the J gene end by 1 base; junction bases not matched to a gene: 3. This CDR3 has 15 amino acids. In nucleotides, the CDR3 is TGTGCCAGCACCATAGCGGGAGGGAACACCGGGGAGCTGTTTTTT. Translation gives CASTIAGGNTGELFF.

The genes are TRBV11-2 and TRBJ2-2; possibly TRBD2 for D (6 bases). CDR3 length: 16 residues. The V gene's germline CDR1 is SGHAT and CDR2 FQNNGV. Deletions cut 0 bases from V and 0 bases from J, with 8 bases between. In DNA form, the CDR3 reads TGTGCCAGCAGCTTAGAACCGGGAGCGAACACCGGGGAGCTGTTTTTT. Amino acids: CASSLEPGANTGELFF.

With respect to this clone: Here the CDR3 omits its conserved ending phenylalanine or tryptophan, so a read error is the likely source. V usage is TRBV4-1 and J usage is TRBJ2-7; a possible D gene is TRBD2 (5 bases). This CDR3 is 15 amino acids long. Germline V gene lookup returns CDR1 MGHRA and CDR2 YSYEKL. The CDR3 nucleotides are TGCGCCAGCAACCAAGATGTTCAGCGGAGTTACGAGCAGTACCTC. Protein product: CASNQDVQRSYEQYL.

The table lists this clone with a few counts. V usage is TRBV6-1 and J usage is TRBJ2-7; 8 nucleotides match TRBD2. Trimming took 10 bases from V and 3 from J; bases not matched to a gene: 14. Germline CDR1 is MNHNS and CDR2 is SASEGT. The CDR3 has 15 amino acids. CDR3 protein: CATYPGGGDFYEQYF. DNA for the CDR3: TGTGCCACGTACCCCGGGGGGGGGGACTTCTACGAGCAGTACTTC.